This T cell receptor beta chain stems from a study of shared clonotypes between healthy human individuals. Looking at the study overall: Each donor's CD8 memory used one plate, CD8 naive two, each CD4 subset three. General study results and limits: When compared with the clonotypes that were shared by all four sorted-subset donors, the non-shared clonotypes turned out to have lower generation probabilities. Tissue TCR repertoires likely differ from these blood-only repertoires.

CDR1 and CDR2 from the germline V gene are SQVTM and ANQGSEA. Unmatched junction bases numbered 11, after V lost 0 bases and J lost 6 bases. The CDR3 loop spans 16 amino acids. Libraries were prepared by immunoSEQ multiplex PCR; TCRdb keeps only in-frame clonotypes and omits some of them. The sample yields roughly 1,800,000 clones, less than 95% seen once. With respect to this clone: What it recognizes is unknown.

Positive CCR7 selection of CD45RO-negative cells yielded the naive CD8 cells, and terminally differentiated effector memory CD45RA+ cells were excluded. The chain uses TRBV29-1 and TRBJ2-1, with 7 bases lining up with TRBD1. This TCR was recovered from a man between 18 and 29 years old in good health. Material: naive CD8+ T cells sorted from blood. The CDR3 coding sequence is TGCAGCGTTGAAGATCTACCGGGACAGTTAACCAATGAGCAGTTCTTC. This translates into CSVEDLPGQLTNEQFF.